This T cell receptor (beta chain) was found in a study of tumor and adjacent non-tumor tissue in lung cancer. Overall study findings and caveats: Shorter survival was associated with higher TCR diversity in tumors. TCR diversity was significantly greater in tumor than normal lung tissue.

No cell sorting was done before RNA was extracted from the tissue. The normal lung tissue was taken more than 3 cm from the tumor edge. This clonotype was observed at least ten times. Its antigen is currently unknown. The library came from three nested PCR rounds adapted from ARM-PCR protocols. TCRdb re-called the multiplex PCR reads with MiXCR, one entry per CDR3 protein. Here the sample spans 35,000 to 55,000 distinct CDR3 sequences, roughly 60% being singletons. Germline CDR1 reads WNHNN; CDR2 reads SYGVQD (reference sequence). V was clipped by 5 bases and J by 0 bases; unmatched bases: 3. The length of the CDR3 is 15 residues.

The sample taken for sequencing was distant non-tumor lung tissue. The receptor was isolated from a man aged 50 to 60 with non-small cell lung cancer. V is TRBV10-1 and J is TRBJ2-3; 9 positions match TRBD2. This chain's CDR3 is CASSPSGRSTDTQYF. CDR3 bases: TGCGCCAGCAGTCCGAGCGGGAGGAGCACAGATACGCAGTATTTT.